This entry features one T cell receptor (beta chain) sequence. Only a few counts were recorded for this clonotype. Which antigen it targets is not known. No base qualities exist here, and no much larger clone lies one base off it. The source of the sample is a study of T-cell memory formation after mild COVID-19 (dated by TCRdb to about 2021). Describing the broader study: TCR sequence clusters from the two donors were largely donor specific. In a couple of donors, T-cell clones that expanded and contracted after mild COVID-19 were tracked by sequencing TCRalpha and TCRbeta repertoires over time. The cohort was made up of two young adult volunteers, one female and one male, who were previously healthy.

The listed sequencing device is Illumina NovaSeq 6000. TCRalpha and TCRbeta cDNA libraries were constructed by 5'RACE with constant-segment primers, with sample barcodes and unique molecular identifiers being introduced. RNA was extracted from every sample with Trizol reagent. The libraries were amplified in two PCR steps, and the second step added a second sample barcode and Illumina TruSeq adapters. The libraries were sequenced on an Illumina NovaSeq using 2 x 150 bp paired-end reads. In the authors' own workflow: Demultiplexing of reads and collapsing into UMI-guided consensus sequences were performed with migec v1.2.7. Using mixcr v2.1.11, UMI consensuses were aligned to TRA and TRB V and J templates and then assembled into clonotypes. Expanded or contracted clonotypes were those called significant by both edgeR and NoisET, with noise models trained on biological replicates. For edgeR calls, the thresholds were a false discovery rate-adjusted p below 0.01 and a log2 fold-change of 1. As an exploratory analysis of dynamics, max-normalized trajectories of the 1000 most abundant clonotypes were examined by PCA with hierarchical clustering. Separately sequenced CD4+ and CD8+ repertoires were used to assign a CD4 or CD8 phenotype to each responding clone. In TCRdb, the public reads were trimmed at Q25 with fastp and aligned with MiXCR, with productive beta chains retained. Entries that share a CDR3 protein sequence are merged under the most common genes and DNA. The V and J calls reflect TCRdb's pipeline rather than the authors' work. The sample profile shows around 300,000 distinct CDR3 sequences; under 8.5% of them were found once. Approximately 22% of the sample rests with the top ten.

Ficoll-Paque density gradient centrifugation was the method used to isolate PBMCs. Beyond this particular receptor, the publication reports: SARS-CoV-2 specificity of the second-wave clones peaking on day 37 was not confirmed. Clones contracting from day 15 to 85 had balanced CD4/CD8 phenotypes, while a second wave expanding from day 15 to 37 was biased towards CD4+. Some responding clones were detected in pre-infection memory, suggesting pre-existing cross-reactive memory T cells joined the SARS-CoV-2 response. Only a couple of mild cases were covered in the study, and larger cohorts including severe cases with pre-infection samples were considered necessary. Contracting CD4+ clones were located mainly in the CM and EM memory subsets, whereas CD8+ clones were found to be enriched in EMRA.

The germline V gene (reference sequence) supplies CDR1 SSHAT and CDR2 FNYEAQ. The CDR3, from cysteine to phenylalanine, totals 14 residues. The entry retains the CDR3 DNA only, 42 bases that are in frame from base 1. The sequenced sample consisted of PBMCs or a T cell subset sorted from them (not recorded which). This clonotype originated in a man younger than 35 who had mild COVID-19 (a few samples of this study predate the infection). The sample titles of this study are shuffled in the database, so cell type and time point are left out; the donor was told from shared clones. This sequence uses TRBV7-7 and TRBJ2-2; the D element could tentatively be TRBD1 or TRBD2, as 5 bases agree for each. The sequenced DNA: TGTGCTAGCGCCGGGACGGAGGCCACCGGGGAGCTGTTTTTT. Its translation reads: CASAGTEATGELFF.